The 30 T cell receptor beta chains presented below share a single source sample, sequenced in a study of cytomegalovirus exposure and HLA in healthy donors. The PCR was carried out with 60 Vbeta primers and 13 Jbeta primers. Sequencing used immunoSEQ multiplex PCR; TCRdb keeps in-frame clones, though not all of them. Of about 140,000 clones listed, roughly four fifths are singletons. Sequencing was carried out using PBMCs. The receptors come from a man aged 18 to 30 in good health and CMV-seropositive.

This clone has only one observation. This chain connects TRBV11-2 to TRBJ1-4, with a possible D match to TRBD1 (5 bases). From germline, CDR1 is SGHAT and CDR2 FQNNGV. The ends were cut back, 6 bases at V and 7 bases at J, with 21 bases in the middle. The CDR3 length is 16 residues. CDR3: CASSFVQKPQGEKLFF. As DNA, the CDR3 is TGTGCCAGCAGTTTCGTCCAGAAGCCCCAGGGTGAAAAACTGTTTTTT.

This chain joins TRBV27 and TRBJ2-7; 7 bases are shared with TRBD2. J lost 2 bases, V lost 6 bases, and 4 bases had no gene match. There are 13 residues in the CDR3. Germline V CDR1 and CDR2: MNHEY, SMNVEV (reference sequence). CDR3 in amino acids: CASRPSGPYEQYF. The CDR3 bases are TGTGCCAGCAGACCTAGCGGCCCCTACGAGCAGTACTTC.

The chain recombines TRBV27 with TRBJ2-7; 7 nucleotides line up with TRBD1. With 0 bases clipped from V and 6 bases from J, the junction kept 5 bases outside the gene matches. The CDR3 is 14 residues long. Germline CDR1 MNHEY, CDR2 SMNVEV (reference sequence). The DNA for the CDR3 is TGTGCCAGCAGTTTATCGCAGGGGGTGGGCGAGCAGTACTTC. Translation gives CASSLSQGVGEQYF.

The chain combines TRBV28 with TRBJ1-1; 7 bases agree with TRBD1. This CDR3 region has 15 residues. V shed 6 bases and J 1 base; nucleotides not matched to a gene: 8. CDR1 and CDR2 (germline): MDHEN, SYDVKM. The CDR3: CASRIMDRKNTEAFF. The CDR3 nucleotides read TGTGCCAGCAGGATTATGGACAGGAAGAACACTGAAGCTTTCTTT.

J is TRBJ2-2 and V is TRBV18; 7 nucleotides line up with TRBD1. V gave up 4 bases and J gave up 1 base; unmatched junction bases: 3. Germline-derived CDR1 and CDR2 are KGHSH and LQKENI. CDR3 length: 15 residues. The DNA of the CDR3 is TGTGCCAGCTCACGTCGGGACAGGAACACCGGGGAGCTGTTTTTT. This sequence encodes CASSRRDRNTGELFF.

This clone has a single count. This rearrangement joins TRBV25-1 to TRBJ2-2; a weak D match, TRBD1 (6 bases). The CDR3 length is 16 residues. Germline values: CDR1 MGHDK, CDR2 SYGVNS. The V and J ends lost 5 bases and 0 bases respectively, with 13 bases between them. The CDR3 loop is CASSHTGYSNTGELFF. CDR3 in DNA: TGTGCCAGCAGTCACACAGGGTATTCGAACACCGGGGAGCTGTTTTTT.

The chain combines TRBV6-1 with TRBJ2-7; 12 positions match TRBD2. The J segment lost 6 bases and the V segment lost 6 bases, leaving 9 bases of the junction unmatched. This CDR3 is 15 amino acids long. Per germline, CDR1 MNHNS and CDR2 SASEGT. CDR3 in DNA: TGTGCCAGCAGGGAGACTAGCGGGAGCAATCGCGAGCAGTACTTC. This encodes CASRETSGSNREQYF.

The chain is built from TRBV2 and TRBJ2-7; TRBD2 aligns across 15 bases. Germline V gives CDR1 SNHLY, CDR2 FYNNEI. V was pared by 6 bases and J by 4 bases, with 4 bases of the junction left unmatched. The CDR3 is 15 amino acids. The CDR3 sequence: CASRLGTSGRYEQYF. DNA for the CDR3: TGTGCCAGCAGACTAGGGACTAGCGGGAGGTACGAGCAGTACTTC.

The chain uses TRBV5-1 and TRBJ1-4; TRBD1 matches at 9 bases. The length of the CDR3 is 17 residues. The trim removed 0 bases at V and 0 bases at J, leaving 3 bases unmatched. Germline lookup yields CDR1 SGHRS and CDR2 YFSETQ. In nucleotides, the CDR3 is TGCGCCAGCAGCTTGGTGACAGGGGGGGCAACTAATGAAAAACTGTTTTTT. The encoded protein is CASSLVTGGATNEKLFF.

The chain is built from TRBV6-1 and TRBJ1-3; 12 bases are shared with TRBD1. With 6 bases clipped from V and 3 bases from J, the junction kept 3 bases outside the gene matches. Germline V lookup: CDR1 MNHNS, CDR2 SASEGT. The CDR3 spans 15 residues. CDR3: CASRGQGAYGNTIYF. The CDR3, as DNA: TGTGCCAGCAGGGGACAGGGGGCATATGGAAACACCATATATTTT.

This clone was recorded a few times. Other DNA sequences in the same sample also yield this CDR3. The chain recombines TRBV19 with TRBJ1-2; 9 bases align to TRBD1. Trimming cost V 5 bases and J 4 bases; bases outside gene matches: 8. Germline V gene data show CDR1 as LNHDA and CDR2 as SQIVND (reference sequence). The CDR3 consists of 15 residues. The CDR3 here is CASSLGGQGSYGYTF. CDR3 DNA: TGTGCCAGTAGTCTGGGCGGACAGGGGAGCTATGGCTACACCTTC.

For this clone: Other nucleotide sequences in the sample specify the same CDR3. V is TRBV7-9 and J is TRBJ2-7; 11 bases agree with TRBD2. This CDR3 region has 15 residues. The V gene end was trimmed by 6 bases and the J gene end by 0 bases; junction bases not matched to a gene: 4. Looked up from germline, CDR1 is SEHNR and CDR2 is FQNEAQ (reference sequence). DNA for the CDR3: TGTGCCAGCAGGCCGGGACTAGCGGTCTCCTACGAGCAGTACTTC. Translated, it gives CASRPGLAVSYEQYF. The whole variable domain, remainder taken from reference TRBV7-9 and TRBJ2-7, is DTGVSQNPRHKITKRGQNVTFRCDPISEHNRLYWYRQTLGQGPEFLTYFQNEAQLEKSRLLSDRFSAERPKGSFSTLEIQRTEQGDSAMYLCASRPGLAVSYEQYFGPGTRLTVT.

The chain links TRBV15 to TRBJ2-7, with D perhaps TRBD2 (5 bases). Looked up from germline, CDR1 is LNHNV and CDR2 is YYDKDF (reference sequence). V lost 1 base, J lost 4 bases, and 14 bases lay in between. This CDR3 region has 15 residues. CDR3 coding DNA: TGTGCCACCAGCAGAGGGGTAGGAGGAGGTTACGAGCAGTACTTC. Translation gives CATSRGVGGGYEQYF.

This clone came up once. CDR3 in DNA: TGTGCCAGTAGCCCAGGGGTTTGGGTTTCGACCCAGTACTTC. This gives the protein CASSPGVWVSTQYF. J is TRBJ2-5 and V is TRBV19, with TRBD1 as a possible D gene (6 bases). The germline CDR1 and CDR2 sequences are LNHDA and SQIVND (reference sequence). The CDR3 length is 14 residues. Trimming stripped 6 bases from V and 7 bases from J, with 18 bases between.

CDR3: CASSEGTPSTDTQYF. CDR3 DNA: TGTGCCAGCAGTGAAGGGACTCCTAGCACAGATACGCAGTATTTT. This rearrangement joins TRBV2 to TRBJ2-3, with D perhaps matching TRBD2 (5 bases). Germline V lookup: CDR1 SNHLY, CDR2 FYNNEI. V shed 1 base and J shed 0 bases, with 8 bases lying between them. The CDR3 extends over 15 amino acids. Together with reference TRBV2 and TRBJ2-3, the CDR3 gives the full variable domain: EPEVTQTPSHQVTQMGQEVILRCVPISNHLYFYWYRQILGQKVEFLVSFYNNEISEKSEIFDDQFSVERPDGSNFTLKIRSTKLEDSAMYFCASSEGTPSTDTQYFGPGTRLTVL.

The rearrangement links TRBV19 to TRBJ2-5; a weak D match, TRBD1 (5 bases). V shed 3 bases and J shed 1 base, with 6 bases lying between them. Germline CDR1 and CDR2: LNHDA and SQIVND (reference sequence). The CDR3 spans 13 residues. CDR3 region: CASSIGAQETQYF. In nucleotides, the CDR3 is TGTGCCAGTAGTATTGGGGCCCAAGAGACCCAGTACTTC.

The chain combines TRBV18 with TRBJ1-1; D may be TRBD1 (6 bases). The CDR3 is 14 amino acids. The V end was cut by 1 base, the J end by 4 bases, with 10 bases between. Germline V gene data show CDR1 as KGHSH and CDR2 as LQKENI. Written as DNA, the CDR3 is TGTGCCAGCTCACCACAGGGAGGGGGCACTGAAGCTTTCTTT. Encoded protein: CASSPQGGGTEAFF.

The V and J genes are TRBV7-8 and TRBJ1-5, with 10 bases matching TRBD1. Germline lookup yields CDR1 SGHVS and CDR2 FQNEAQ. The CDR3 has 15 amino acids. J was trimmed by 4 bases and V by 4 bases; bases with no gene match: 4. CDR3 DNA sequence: TGTGCCAGCAGCTCAGGGACAGGGGTTAATCAGCCCCAGCATTTT. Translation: CASSSGTGVNQPQHF.

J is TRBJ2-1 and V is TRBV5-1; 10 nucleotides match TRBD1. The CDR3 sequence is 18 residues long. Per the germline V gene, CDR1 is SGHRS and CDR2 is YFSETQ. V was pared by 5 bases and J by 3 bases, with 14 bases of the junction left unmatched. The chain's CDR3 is CASRGTGVAVGVYNEQFF. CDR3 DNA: TGCGCCAGCAGGGGGACAGGGGTAGCGGTAGGGGTCTACAATGAGCAGTTCTTC.

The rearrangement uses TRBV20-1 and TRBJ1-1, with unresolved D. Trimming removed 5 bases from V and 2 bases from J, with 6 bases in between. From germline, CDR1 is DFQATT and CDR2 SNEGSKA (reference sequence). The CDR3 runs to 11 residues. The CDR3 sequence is CSAGFNTEAFF. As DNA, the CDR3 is TGCAGTGCTGGCTTCAACACTGAAGCTTTCTTT.

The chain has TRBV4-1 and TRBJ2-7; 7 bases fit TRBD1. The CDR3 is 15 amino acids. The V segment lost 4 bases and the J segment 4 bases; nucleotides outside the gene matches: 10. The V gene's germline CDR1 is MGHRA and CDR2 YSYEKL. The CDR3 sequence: CASSRLTGAFYEQYF. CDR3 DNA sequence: TGCGCCAGCAGCCGATTAACAGGGGCCTTTTACGAGCAGTACTTC.

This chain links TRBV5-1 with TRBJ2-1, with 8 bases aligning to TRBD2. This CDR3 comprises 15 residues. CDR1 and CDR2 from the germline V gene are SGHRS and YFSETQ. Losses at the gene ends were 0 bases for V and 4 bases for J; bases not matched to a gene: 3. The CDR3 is CASSLGSGKYNEQFF. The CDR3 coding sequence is TGCGCCAGCAGCTTGGGTAGCGGGAAGTACAATGAGCAGTTCTTC.

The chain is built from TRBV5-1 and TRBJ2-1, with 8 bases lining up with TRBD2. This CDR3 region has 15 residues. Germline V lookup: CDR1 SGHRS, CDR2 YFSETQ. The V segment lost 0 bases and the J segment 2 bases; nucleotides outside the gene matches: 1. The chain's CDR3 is CASSLGAGAYNEQFF. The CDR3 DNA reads TGCGCCAGCAGCTTGGGAGCGGGAGCCTACAATGAGCAGTTCTTC.

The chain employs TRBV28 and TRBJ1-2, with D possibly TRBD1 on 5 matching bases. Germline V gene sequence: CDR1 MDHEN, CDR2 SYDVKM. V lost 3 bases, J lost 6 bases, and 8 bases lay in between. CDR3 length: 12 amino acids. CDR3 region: CASSFRVNGYTF. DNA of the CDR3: TGTGCCAGCAGTTTCAGGGTCAATGGCTACACCTTC.

CDR3 bases: TGCGCCAGCAGCCCAGACCGGGACAGTTCTATTTACGAGCAGTACTTC. It yields the protein CASSPDRDSSIYEQYF. The chain recombines TRBV5-1 with TRBJ2-7; 7 bases fit TRBD1. The CDR3 extends over 16 amino acids. Germline lookup yields CDR1 SGHRS and CDR2 YFSETQ. The trim removed 4 bases at V and 4 bases at J, leaving 14 bases unmatched. The variable domain in full, completed from reference TRBV5-1 and TRBJ2-7, reads KAGVTQTPRYLIKTRGQQVTLSCSPISGHRSVSWYQQTPGQGLQFLFEYFSETQRNKGNFPGRFSGRQFSNSRSEMNVSTLELGDSALYLCASSPDRDSSIYEQYFGPGTRLTVT.

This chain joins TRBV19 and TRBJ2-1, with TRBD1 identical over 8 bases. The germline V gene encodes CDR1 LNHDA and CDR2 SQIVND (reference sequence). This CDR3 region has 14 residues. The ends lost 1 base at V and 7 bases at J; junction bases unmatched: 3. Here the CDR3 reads CASSIGTGINEQFF. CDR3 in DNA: TGTGCCAGTAGTATAGGGACAGGGATAAATGAGCAGTTCTTC.

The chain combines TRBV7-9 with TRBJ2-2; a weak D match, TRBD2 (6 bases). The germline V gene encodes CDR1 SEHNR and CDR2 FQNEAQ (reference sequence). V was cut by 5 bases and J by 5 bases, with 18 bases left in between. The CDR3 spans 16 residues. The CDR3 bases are TGTGCCAGCAGCCCCGGACGGGGGTGGAGGACCGGGGAGCTGTTTTTT. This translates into CASSPGRGWRTGELFF.

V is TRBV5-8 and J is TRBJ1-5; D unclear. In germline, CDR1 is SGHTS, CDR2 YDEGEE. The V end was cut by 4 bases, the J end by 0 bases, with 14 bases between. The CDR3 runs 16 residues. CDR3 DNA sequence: TGTGCCAGCAGCCCGACGGGAGGGAATAGCAATCAGCCCCAGCATTTT. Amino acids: CASSPTGGNSNQPQHF.

CDR3 in amino acids: CASSSRVSGNTIYF. CDR3 DNA: TGTGCCAGCAGCTCCAGGGTCTCTGGAAACACCATATATTTT. The chain employs TRBV13 and TRBJ1-3; the D gene is possibly TRBD1 (5 bases). This CDR3 spans 14 amino acids. V was shortened by 4 bases and J by 0 bases, with 7 bases between the two germline ends. CDR1 and CDR2 from the germline V gene are PRHDT and FYEKMQ (reference sequence).

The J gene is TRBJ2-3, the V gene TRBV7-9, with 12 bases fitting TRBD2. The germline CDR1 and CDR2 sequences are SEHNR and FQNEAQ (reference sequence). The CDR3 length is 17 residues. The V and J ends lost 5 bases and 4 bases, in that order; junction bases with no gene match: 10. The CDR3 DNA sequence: TGTGCCAGCAGCCTAGGGACTAGCGGGCGCAGCGCAGATACGCAGTATTTT. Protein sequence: CASSLGTSGRSADTQYF.